The 31 T cell receptor beta chains presented below share a single source sample, sequenced in a study of cytomegalovirus exposure and HLA in healthy donors. The PCR ran on 60 Vbeta and 13 Jbeta primers. The table came from immunoSEQ multiplex PCR; TCRdb's copy has only in-frame clones and leaves some out. The table includes under 70,000 clones, about nine tenths detected once. Sequencing was carried out using PBMCs. Receptors originate from a young woman in good health and CMV-seronegative.

About this clone itself: Other DNA sequences in this specimen translate into the identical CDR3. The chain employs TRBV28 and TRBJ1-1; tentative D call: TRBD1 (5 bases). Germline-derived CDR1 and CDR2 are MDHEN and SYDVKM. The CDR3 runs 13 residues. The V end was cut by 4 bases, the J end by 1 base, with 7 bases between. CDR3: CASSSGQNTEAFF. CDR3 DNA sequence: TGTGCCAGCAGTTCTGGACAGAACACTGAAGCTTTCTTT. The whole variable domain, remainder taken from reference TRBV28 and TRBJ1-1, is DVKVTQSSRYLVKRTGEKVFLECVQDMDHENMFWYRQDPGLGLRLIYFSYDVKMKEKGDIPEGYSVSREKKERFSLILESASTNQTSMYLCASSSGQNTEAFFGQGTRLTVV.

This sequence joins TRBV18 and TRBJ2-7; 11 nucleotides match TRBD2. Germline loops: CDR1 KGHSH, CDR2 LQKENI. With 4 bases clipped from V and 1 base from J, the junction kept 3 bases outside the gene matches. This CDR3 comprises 15 residues. The DNA for the CDR3 is TGTGCCAGCTCACTGGGGACTAGCGGATCCTACGAGCAGTACTTC. Protein product: CASSLGTSGSYEQYF.

This rearrangement joins TRBV2 to TRBJ2-5, with 9 bases lining up with TRBD1. With 8 bases clipped from V and 11 bases from J, the junction kept 9 bases outside the gene matches. Germline V gives CDR1 SNHLY, CDR2 FYNNEI. This CDR3 comprises 12 residues. CDR3 amino acids: CASQGQGFEQYF. CDR3 nucleotides: TGTGCCAGCCAGGGACAGGGTTTTGAGCAGTACTTC.

In DNA, the CDR3 is TGTGCCAGCAGCCTAGCCGGGTCCTTCTCGACCTACGAGCAGTACTTC. Translation gives CASSLAGSFSTYEQYF. The genes are TRBV14 and TRBJ2-7; no reliable D call. CDR1 and CDR2 (germline): SGHDN, FVKESK. The CDR3 totals 16 residues. With 4 bases removed from V and 2 bases from J, the gap between germline ends came to 18 bases.

The chain carries TRBV19 and TRBJ2-1; the match to TRBD2 covers 9 bases. Germline CDR1 and CDR2: LNHDA and SQIVND (reference sequence). The length of the CDR3 is 14 residues. V dropped 4 bases and J dropped 3; count of bases not matched to a gene: 1. The CDR3 sequence is CASSRTSDYNEQFF. DNA for the CDR3: TGTGCCAGTAGTAGGACTAGCGACTACAATGAGCAGTTCTTC.

The chain employs TRBV7-9 and TRBJ1-2; D remains ambiguous. Germline V gene sequence: CDR1 SEHNR, CDR2 FQNEAQ (reference sequence). The germline V and J ends were trimmed by 1 base and 6 bases, with 9 bases remaining between them. The CDR3 has 13 residues. CDR3 sequence (DNA): TGTGCCAGCAGCTTAGGAGTCTCGGATGGCTACACCTTC. It encodes CASSLGVSDGYTF.

The rearrangement links TRBV18 to TRBJ1-1; 8 bases are shared with TRBD1. V trimming: 0 bases; J trimming: 0 bases; junction bases outside the gene matches: 3. The CDR3 length is 16 residues. Germline V gene lookup returns CDR1 KGHSH and CDR2 LQKENI. The DNA for the CDR3 is TGTGCCAGCTCACCACCCGGGACAGGCCTGAACACTGAAGCTTTCTTT. Protein sequence: CASSPPGTGLNTEAFF.

This chain connects TRBV5-6 to TRBJ2-3; 8 bases fit TRBD1. V was pared by 1 base and J by 5 bases, with 12 bases of the junction left unmatched. Germline-derived CDR1 and CDR2 are SGHDT and YYEEEE. CDR3 size: 17 residues. This CDR3 reads CASSLLRAGGKKDTQYF. The CDR3 region has the DNA TGTGCCAGCAGCTTGCTCCGCGCAGGGGGCAAGAAAGATACGCAGTATTTT.

The chain has TRBV11-3 and TRBJ2-3, with 10 bases matching TRBD2. CDR3 length equals 14 residues. The germline V gene has CDR1 SGHNT and CDR2 YENEEA. J gave up 5 bases and V 5 bases, and 4 bases lay outside the gene matches. The CDR3 protein is CASSRAGGKDTQYF. CDR3 bases: TGTGCCAGCAGCCGAGCGGGAGGGAAAGATACGCAGTATTTT.

Concerning this clone itself: Other DNA sequences in the same sample also yield this CDR3. The rearrangement uses TRBV19 and TRBJ2-1, with 8 bases matching TRBD2. Germline loops: CDR1 LNHDA, CDR2 SQIVND (reference sequence). This CDR3 spans 14 amino acids. V lost 3 bases to trimming and J lost 4 bases; unmatched junction nucleotides: 2. The CDR3 DNA follows: TGTGCCAGTAGTATCACTAGCGGATACAATGAGCAGTTCTTC. This gives the protein CASSITSGYNEQFF.

The chain joins TRBV9 to TRBJ2-7, with D possibly matching TRBD2 (6 bases). The CDR3 spans 15 residues. V was trimmed by 2 bases and J by 0 bases, leaving 12 bases between them. Germline V gives CDR1 SGDLS, CDR2 YYNGEE. DNA for the CDR3: TGTGCCAGCAGCGTGGATAGCGGCTACTCCTACGAGCAGTACTTC. It translates to CASSVDSGYSYEQYF.

This rearrangement joins TRBV28 to TRBJ2-5; the D is unclear. The germline CDR1 and CDR2 sequences are MDHEN and SYDVKM. V was cut by 3 bases and J by 2 bases, with 13 bases left in between. The CDR3 length is 15 residues. The CDR3 spells CASSFSTAYQETQYF. In nucleotides, the CDR3 is TGTGCCAGCAGTTTCTCAACAGCTTATCAAGAGACCCAGTACTTC.

V gene TRBV5-1 combines with J gene TRBJ1-1, with D possibly matching TRBD1 (6 bases). CDR3 length equals 14 residues. The V gene lost 5 bases and the J gene lost 0 bases, with 11 bases spanning the gap. Germline V gene sequence: CDR1 SGHRS, CDR2 YFSETQ. The CDR3 sequence: CASSSGTLNTEAFF. Here the CDR3 DNA reads TGCGCCAGCAGTTCGGGGACACTGAACACTGAAGCTTTCTTT.

The chain has TRBV11-3 and TRBJ1-2; 8 bases fit TRBD1. The germline CDR1 and CDR2 sequences are SGHNT and YENEEA. Trimming took 4 bases from V and 8 from J; bases not matched to a gene: 6. The CDR3 loop spans 13 amino acids. The CDR3 protein is CASSYDGQGGYTF. DNA of the CDR3: TGTGCCAGCAGCTACGACGGACAGGGAGGCTACACCTTC. Drawing the rest from reference TRBV11-3 and TRBJ1-2, the complete variable domain is EAGVVQSPRYKIIEKKQPVAFWCNPISGHNTLYWYLQNLGQGPELLIRYENEEAVDDSQLPKDRFSAERLKGVDSTLKIQPAELGDSAVYLCASSYDGQGGYTFGSGTRLTVV.

The chain has TRBV2 and TRBJ1-2; perhaps TRBD1 as D (6 bases). The germline gives CDR1 SNHLY, CDR2 FYNNEI. Between the trimmed V and J ends, which lost 6 bases and 2 bases, there was a span of 7 bases. The CDR3 extends over 12 amino acids. The CDR3 coding sequence is TGTGCCAGCAGCGGACAGAACTATGGCTACACCTTC. Translation gives CASSGQNYGYTF.

The genes are TRBV4-1 and TRBJ1-2; D may be TRBD1 (5 bases). Germline assignment: CDR1 MGHRA and CDR2 YSYEKL. The CDR3 sequence is 16 residues long. V lost 0 bases to trimming and J lost 5 bases, with 16 bases between them. The CDR3 reads CASSQEGGKAYYGYTF. The CDR3 nucleotides are TGCGCCAGCAGCCAAGAGGGGGGAAAGGCCTATTATGGCTACACCTTC.

The chain combines TRBV9 with TRBJ2-1; 10 nucleotides match TRBD2. The ends lost 4 bases at V and 1 base at J; junction bases unmatched: 2. Germline V gene sequence: CDR1 SGDLS, CDR2 YYNGEE. This CDR3 has 15 residues. CDR3 sequence (DNA): TGTGCCAGCAGCAGGACTAGCGGATCCTACAATGAGCAGTTCTTC. It specifies CASSRTSGSYNEQFF.

The genes are TRBV7-6 and TRBJ1-4, with TRBD1 matching 9 bases. The CDR3 consists of 18 residues. From germline, CDR1 is SGHVS and CDR2 FNYEAQ. V was clipped by 4 bases and J by 5 bases; unmatched bases: 14. Written as DNA, the CDR3 is TGTGCCAGCAGCTCACTGGGGGACAGGGTAGAGGAAAATGAAAAACTGTTTTTT. Protein: CASSSLGDRVEENEKLFF.

The CDR3 DNA follows: TGTGCCAGCAGCTTTCAATTCTGGAGTAGCTCTGGAAACACCATATATTTT. This encodes CASSFQFWSSSGNTIYF. The V call is TRBV7-9, the J call TRBJ1-3; D unresolved. CDR1 is SEHNR and CDR2 is FQNEAQ in the germline V gene (reference sequence). This CDR3 has 17 amino acids. V lost 3 bases and J 0 bases, leaving 15 bases between the germline ends.

V and J are TRBV28 and TRBJ1-5; D perhaps matches TRBD1 (6 bases). V lost 5 bases, J lost 0 bases, and 17 bases lay in between. Per germline, CDR1 MDHEN and CDR2 SYDVKM. The length of the CDR3 is 17 residues. DNA for the CDR3: TGTGCCAGCAGTCCCTTGGGGGGGGCCTCTAGCAATCAGCCCCAGCATTTT. Translation: CASSPLGGASSNQPQHF.

The V call is TRBV19, the J call TRBJ2-6; maybe TRBD2 (5 bases). The germline V and J ends were trimmed by 9 bases and 4 bases, with 10 bases remaining between them. Germline V lookup: CDR1 LNHDA, CDR2 SQIVND (reference sequence). This CDR3 comprises 13 residues. CDR3 coding DNA: TGTGCCAGCGCGGCGGGCGGGGCCAACGTCCTGACTTTC. Protein sequence: CASAAGGANVLTF.

The CDR3 nucleotides read TGTGCCAGCAACGAGGCCGGGAATTCACCCCTCCACTTT. Encoded protein: CASNEAGNSPLHF. This chain uses TRBV19 with TRBJ1-6; D unclear. This CDR3 is built from 13 residues. V lost 9 bases and J lost 7, with 13 bases in between. From germline, CDR1 is LNHDA and CDR2 SQIVND (reference sequence).

The chain uses TRBV27 and TRBJ2-7; no clear D. The V end was cut by 2 bases, the J end by 3 bases, with 11 bases between. The CDR3 runs 14 residues. Germline CDR1 reads MNHEY; CDR2 reads SMNVEV (reference sequence). For the CDR3, the DNA is TGTGCCAGCAGTTTAAAACAGTTCTTCTACGAGCAGTACTTC. As protein: CASSLKQFFYEQYF.

This rearrangement joins TRBV6-5 to TRBJ2-5, with D possibly being TRBD1 (5 bases). This CDR3 is built from 14 residues. The germline CDR1 and CDR2 sequences are MNHEY and SVGAGI. V lost 2 bases and J 4 bases, leaving 11 bases between the germline ends. CDR3 sequence: CASSYVGRAETQYF. DNA for the CDR3: TGTGCCAGCAGTTACGTAGGCAGGGCAGAGACCCAGTACTTC.

The V gene is TRBV5-6, the J gene TRBJ2-7; D ambiguous. Germline V lookup: CDR1 SGHDT, CDR2 YYEEEE. The CDR3 covers 15 residues. V lost 0 bases and J 0 bases, leaving 10 bases between the germline ends. DNA for the CDR3: TGTGCCAGCAGCTTGGGCTCCTTGAGCTCCTACGAGCAGTACTTC. Translated, it gives CASSLGSLSSYEQYF.

This clone was picked up a small number of times. The chain links TRBV19 to TRBJ1-1; no firm D call. Per the germline V gene, CDR1 is LNHDA and CDR2 is SQIVND (reference sequence). The length of the CDR3 is 13 residues. V shed 8 bases and J shed 3 bases, with 13 bases lying between them. The CDR3 bases are TGTGCCAGTGCCGACGGGTGGGACACTGAAGCTTTCTTT. Amino acid sequence: CASADGWDTEAFF.

The chain employs TRBV4-1 and TRBJ1-6; 9 bases match TRBD1. Germline V gene data show CDR1 as MGHRA and CDR2 as YSYEKL. V gave up 3 bases and J gave up 9 bases; unmatched junction bases: 9. The CDR3 sequence is 16 residues long. The CDR3 spells CASSHQTGTGSSPLHF. The CDR3 DNA follows: TGCGCCAGCAGCCATCAGACCGGGACAGGGAGTTCACCCCTCCACTTT.

This clone has more than one count but fewer than ten. CDR3 residues: CASSELGGSGANVLTF. CDR3 coding DNA: TGTGCCAGCAGTGAATTAGGAGGATCTGGGGCCAACGTCCTGACTTTC. The genes are TRBV6-1 and TRBJ2-6, with D tentatively TRBD2 (5 bases). This CDR3 contains 16 residues. V lost 2 bases to trimming and J lost 1 base, with 9 bases between them. Germline V CDR1 and CDR2: MNHNS, SASEGT.

V and J are TRBV7-3 and TRBJ2-2; D ambiguous. V lost 0 bases, J lost 3 bases, and 5 bases lay in between. The CDR3 runs to 14 residues. Germline CDR1 SGHTA, CDR2 FQGTGA. The CDR3 bases are TGTGCCAGCAGCTTAACCTTAGACACCGGGGAGCTGTTTTTT. This translates into CASSLTLDTGELFF. Full variable domain (outside the CDR3, taken from reference TRBV7-3 and TRBJ2-2): GAGVSQTPSNKVTEKGKYVELRCDPISGHTALYWYRQSLGQGPEFLIYFQGTGAADDSGLPNDRFFAVRPEGSVSTLKIQRTERGDSAVYLCASSLTLDTGELFFGEGSRLTVL.

There are a few counts of this clone. The CDR3 DNA is TGTGCCACCAGCAGAGATGCCAGCGGGAGGGCCTGGGGCATTCAGTACTTC. As protein: CATSRDASGRAWGIQYF. The chain uses TRBV15 and TRBJ2-4, with 10 nucleotides matching TRBD2. The CDR3 extends over 17 amino acids. Trimming cost V 0 bases and J 9 bases; bases outside gene matches: 11. Germline CDR1 LNHNV, CDR2 YYDKDF (reference sequence). Drawing the rest from reference TRBV15 and TRBJ2-4, the complete variable domain is DAMVIQNPRYQVTQFGKPVTLSCSQTLNHNVMYWYQQKSSQAPKLLFHYYDKDFNNEADTPDNFQSRRPNTSFCFLDIRSPGLGDTAMYLCATSRDASGRAWGIQYFGAGTRLSVL.

The rearrangement joins TRBV30 to TRBJ2-2; 8 bases agree with TRBD1. Germline CDR1 and CDR2: GTSNPN and SVGIG (reference sequence). The length of the CDR3 is 13 residues. J lost 7 bases, V lost 4 bases, and 5 bases had no gene match. The CDR3 DNA reads TGTGCCTGGAAACAGGGGGTTTTCGGGGAGCTGTTTTTT. It encodes CAWKQGVFGELFF.